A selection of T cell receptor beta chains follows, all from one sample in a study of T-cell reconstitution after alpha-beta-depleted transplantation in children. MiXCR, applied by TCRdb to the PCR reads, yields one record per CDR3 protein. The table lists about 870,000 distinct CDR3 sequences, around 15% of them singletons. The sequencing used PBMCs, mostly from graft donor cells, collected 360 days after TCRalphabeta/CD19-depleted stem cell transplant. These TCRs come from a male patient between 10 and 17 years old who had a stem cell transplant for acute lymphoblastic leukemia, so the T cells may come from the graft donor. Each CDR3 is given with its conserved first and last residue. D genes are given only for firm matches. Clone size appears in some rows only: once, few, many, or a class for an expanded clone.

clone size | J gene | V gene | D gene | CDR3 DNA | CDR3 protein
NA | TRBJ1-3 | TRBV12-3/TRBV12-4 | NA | TGTGCCAGCAGAATCTCTGGAAACACCATATATTTT | CASRISGNTIYF
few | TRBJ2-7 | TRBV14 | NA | TGTGCCAGCAGCCAAGGACAGCCTCAGTACTTC | CASSQGQPQYF
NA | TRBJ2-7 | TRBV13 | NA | TGTGCCAGCAGCAGAGACACCCCCGGGACAAAATCCTACGAGCAGTACTTC | CASSRDTPGTKSYEQYF
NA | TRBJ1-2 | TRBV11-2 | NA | TGTGCCAGCAGCATGGCACCCAACTATGGCTACACCTTC | CASSMAPNYGYTF
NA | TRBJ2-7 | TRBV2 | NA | TGTGCCAGCAGTGAAACAGGGACCTACTACGAGCAGTACTTC | CASSETGTYYEQYF
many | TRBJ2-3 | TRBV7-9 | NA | TGTGCCAGCAGCTTACTGAAGGGACACTTCACAGATACGCAGTATTTT | CASSLLKGHFTDTQYF
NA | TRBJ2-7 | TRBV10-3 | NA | TGTGCCATCAGTGAACCAAGTGCAGCTGATAAAAACTACGAGCAGTACTTC | CAISEPSAADKNYEQYF
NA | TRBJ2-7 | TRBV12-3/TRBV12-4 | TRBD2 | TGTGCCAGCAGTTTGTGGCGCGGGGGTTACGAGCAGTACTTC | CASSLWRGGYEQYF
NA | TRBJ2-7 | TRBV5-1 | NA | TGCGCCAGCACTGCAGGTCCTGGCGAGCAGTACTTC | CASTAGPGEQYF
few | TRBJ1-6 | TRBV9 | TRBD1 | TGTGCCAGCAGCGTAGAAGGGACAGATAATTCACCCCTCCACTTT | CASSVEGTDNSPLHF
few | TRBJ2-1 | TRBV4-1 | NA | TGCGCCAGCAGCCAAGATATTATTAGGTTCCTCAGACGGTATCAGTTCTTC | CASSQDIIRFLRRYQFF